Here is one T cell receptor (beta chain) with its context. Its specificity is not known. This sample was included in a study of cytomegalovirus exposure and HLA in healthy donors. The study, taken as a whole, reports: It is likely that the observed cluster of highly shared sequence variants was a sequencing artifact. Several of the most significant clusters were apparently associated with common viral pathogens in a later analysis.

A multiplex PCR was run with 60 Vbeta primers and 13 Jbeta primers. Clones were read by immunoSEQ multiplex PCR, and TCRdb kept only the in-frame ones, dropping some. This table holds about 42,000 clones. The CDR3 has 11 amino acids. Germline V gene lookup returns CDR1 GTSNPN and CDR2 SVGIG (reference sequence). The V end was cut by 8 bases, the J end by 2 bases, with 9 bases between. The receptor was derived from a young man in good health and CMV-seronegative. Material: PBMCs. The chain combines TRBV30 with TRBJ1-1, with D perhaps TRBD1 (5 bases). CDR3 region: CAQGINTEAFF. CDR3 bases: TGTGCCCAGGGCATCAACACTGAAGCTTTCTTT. Full variable domain (outside the CDR3, taken from reference TRBV30 and TRBJ1-1): SQTIHQWPATLVQPVGSPLSLECTVEGTSNPNLYWYRQAAGRGLQLLFYSVGIGQISSEVPQNLSASRPQDRQFILSSKKLLLSDSGFYLCAQGINTEAFFGQGTRLTVV.